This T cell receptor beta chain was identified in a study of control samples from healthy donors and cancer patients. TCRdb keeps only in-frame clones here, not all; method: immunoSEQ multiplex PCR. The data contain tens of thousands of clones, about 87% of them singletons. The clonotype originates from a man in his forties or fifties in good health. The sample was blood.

The CDR3 nucleotides read TGTGCCAGCAGTTTGCGGGGGTCCTACGAGCAGTACTTC. This sequence encodes CASSLRGSYEQYF. The chain recombines TRBV12-3 or TRBV12-4 with TRBJ2-7; 7 bases are shared with TRBD2. J lost 1 base, V lost 3 bases, and 0 bases had no gene match. This CDR3 is built from 13 residues.